This TCR beta chain is drawn from a study of graft-versus-host responses after intestinal transplantation. Concerning this clone itself: The antigen is undetermined.

TCRdb's table, derived via immunoSEQ multiplex PCR, lists solely in-frame clones and lacks some. This sample has tens of thousands of clones, with 80% to 90% found just once. The germline V gene has CDR1 MDHEN and CDR2 SYDVKM. CDR3 length: 14 residues. The V gene end was trimmed by 6 bases and the J gene end by 8 bases; junction bases not matched to a gene: 10. The receptor was derived from a human donor who was the organ donor for an intestinal transplant. The chain carries TRBV28 and TRBJ1-1; TRBD1 aligns across 9 bases. The sample consisted of unstimulated CD4+ T cells sorted from spleen or lymph node cells, taken before transplant. CDR3 in DNA: TGTGCCAGCAGGACGGGACAGGGTAGTAGGGAAGCTTTCTTT. Its protein is CASRTGQGSREAFF.